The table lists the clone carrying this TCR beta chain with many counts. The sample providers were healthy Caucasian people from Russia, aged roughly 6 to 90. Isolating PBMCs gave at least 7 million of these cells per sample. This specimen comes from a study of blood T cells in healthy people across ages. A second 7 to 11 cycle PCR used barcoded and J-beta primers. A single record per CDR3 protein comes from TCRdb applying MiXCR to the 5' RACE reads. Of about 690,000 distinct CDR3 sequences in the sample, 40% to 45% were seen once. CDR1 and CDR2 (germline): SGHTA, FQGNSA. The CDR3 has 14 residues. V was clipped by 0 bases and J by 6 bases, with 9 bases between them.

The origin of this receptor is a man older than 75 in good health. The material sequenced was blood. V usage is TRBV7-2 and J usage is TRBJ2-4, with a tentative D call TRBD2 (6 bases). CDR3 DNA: TGTGCCAGCAGCTTAGCGGGAGGCGCAAACATTCAGTACTTC. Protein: CASSLAGGANIQYF.